Listed here are 15 T cell receptor beta chains from one sample, sequenced in a study of glioma-infiltrating T cells. Using RNA template, CDR3s of TCR alpha and beta were amplified with iRepertoire arm-PCR. From the multiplex PCR reads, TCRdb called clonotypes with MiXCR, one entry per CDR3 protein. The sample contains about 190,000 distinct CDR3 sequences, approximately 30% of which appear only once. The sequencing input was glioma tissue, nonneoplastic brain tissue, or PBMCs (not recorded which). These receptor sequences come from a human donor with low-grade glioma or glioblastoma, undergoing nonglioma brain surgery, or in good health (not recorded which).

The sample holds many counts of this clonotype. The chain carries TRBV27 and TRBJ2-5, with D perhaps being TRBD1 or TRBD2 (5 bases each). The CDR3 consists of 15 residues. CDR1 and CDR2 (germline): MNHEY, SMNVEV (reference sequence). Trimming stripped 6 bases from V and 4 bases from J, with 18 bases between. Written as DNA, the CDR3 is TGTGCCAGCAGCCCCGGCGTGGGGGTTGGAGAGACCCAGTACTTC. Translation: CASSPGVGVGETQYF.

This clonotype has just one count. The chain recombines TRBV2 with TRBJ2-7; D gene unclear. CDR1 is SNHLY, CDR2 FYNNEI, per germline. Trimming pared 2 bases from V and 0 bases from J, leaving 11 bases between. This CDR3 has 15 residues. The chain's CDR3 is CASSERGSTSYEQYF. The CDR3 coding sequence is TGTGCCAGCAGTGAACGCGGCAGTACCTCCTACGAGCAGTACTTC.

V usage is TRBV24-1 and J usage is TRBJ2-1, with 11 bases aligning to TRBD2. The CDR3 runs 17 residues. V was clipped by 2 bases and J by 1 base; unmatched bases: 3. Germline V gene lookup returns CDR1 KGHDR and CDR2 SFDVKD. The CDR3, as DNA: TGTGCCACCAGTGATTCCGGGACTAGCGGATCCTACAATGAGCAGTTCTTC. It codes for CATSDSGTSGSYNEQFF.

There are many counts of this clonotype. The chain links TRBV2 to TRBJ1-1; D is ambiguous. The V gene's germline CDR1 is SNHLY and CDR2 FYNNEI. The V and J ends lost 3 bases and 6 bases respectively, with 8 bases between them. This CDR3 is built from 12 residues. The CDR3, as DNA: TGTGCCAGCAGTGACTCCGCACCTGAAGCTTTCTTT. It translates to CASSDSAPEAFF.

This clonotype was seen a single time. This chain connects TRBV19 to TRBJ1-1; D call uncertain. The CDR3 is 16 residues long. The ends were cut back, 5 bases at V and 14 bases at J, with 30 bases in the middle. From germline, CDR1 is LNHDA and CDR2 SQIVND (reference sequence). CDR3 sequence (DNA): TGTGCCAGTAGTGTGGATCCGTTCCAAGTTGCAGATACGCAGTTCTTT. Translated, it gives CASSVDPFQVADTQFF.

This clonotype appeared many times. The chain employs TRBV4-3 and TRBJ1-2, with 8 bases that match TRBD1. This CDR3 region has 15 residues. The germline CDR1 and CDR2 sequences are LGHNA and YSLEER. Unmatched junction bases numbered 9, after V lost 6 bases and J lost 3 bases. CDR3 sequence reads: CASRAGTGGDYGYTF. In DNA form, the CDR3 reads TGCGCCAGCAGAGCCGGGACAGGAGGGGACTATGGCTACACCTTC.

A note on this clonotype: This may arise from a read error, as a much more abundant clone is one base away. J is TRBJ1-6 and V is TRBV14, with 10 nucleotides matching TRBD1. Germline lookup yields CDR1 SGHDN and CDR2 FVKESK. The CDR3 sequence is 16 residues long. The CDR3 DNA sequence: TGTGCCAGCATCCAAGATCGCGGACAGGGGGATTCACCCCTCCACTTT. Its translation is CASIQDRGQGDSPLHF.

This clonotype showed up many times. The CDR3 coding sequence is TGTGCCAGCAGCCCCTCGGCGAATACGCAGTATTTT. As protein: CASSPSANTQYF. The chain recombines TRBV3-1 with TRBJ2-3, with D unresolved. V lost 4 bases and J 7 bases, leaving 9 bases between the germline ends. The CDR3 extends over 12 amino acids. Germline V gives CDR1 LGHDT, CDR2 YNNKEL (reference sequence).

The V gene is TRBV20-1, the J gene TRBJ2-5, with D unresolved. CDR3 size: 14 residues. Germline CDR1 reads DFQATT; CDR2 reads SNEGSKA (reference sequence). Trimming removed 2 bases at V and 5 bases at J, with 15 bases between. CDR3 in amino acids: CSARYPGRGETQYF. CDR3 coding DNA: TGCAGTGCTAGATATCCCGGACGAGGTGAGACCCAGTACTTC.

This clonotype has ten or more counts. The rearrangement uses TRBV20-1 and TRBJ2-5; 12 positions match TRBD2. This CDR3 comprises 14 residues. Germline CDR1 and CDR2: DFQATT and SNEGSKA (reference sequence). J lost 7 bases, V lost 6 bases, and 9 bases had no gene match. The CDR3 spells CSATPGLAGGTQYF. DNA of the CDR3: TGCAGTGCGACCCCGGGACTAGCGGGTGGGACCCAGTACTTC.

This clonotype occurred many times. The chain joins TRBV27 to TRBJ2-5; D perhaps matches TRBD2 (6 bases). The CDR3 contains 16 residues. The germline V gene encodes CDR1 MNHEY and CDR2 SMNVEV (reference sequence). Trimming removed 3 bases from V and 4 bases from J, with 18 bases in between. CDR3 nucleotides: TGTGCCAGCAGTTTCTCCAGGTCCCCCGGGGGAGAGACCCAGTACTTC. This encodes CASSFSRSPGGETQYF.

Details on this clonotype: One end of the junction fails to match germline, which may point to a read error. The chain has TRBV28 and TRBJ1-2, with D possibly matching TRBD1 (6 bases). The CDR3 is 16 residues long. Per the germline V gene, CDR1 is MDHEN and CDR2 is SYDVKM. This CDR3 is CASSSSPGVEAYGYTF. The CDR3 DNA reads as TGTGCCAGTAGTTCCTCCCCAGGGGTTGAGGCCTATGGCTACACCTTC.

This clonotype has a count of ten or more. This chain uses TRBV12-3 or TRBV12-4 with TRBJ2-7, with 11 bases matching TRBD1. Germline trimming cut 5 bases from V and 2 bases from J; bases unmatched to any gene: 2. CDR3 length: 14 residues. CDR3: CASSGTGGTYEQYF. CDR3 sequence (DNA): TGTGCCAGCAGTGGGACAGGGGGGACCTACGAGCAGTACTTC.

The V and J genes are TRBV3-1 and TRBJ2-7; no clear D. The CDR3 contains 14 residues. Deletions cut 4 bases from V and 4 bases from J, with 14 bases between. Germline lookup yields CDR1 LGHDT and CDR2 YNNKEL (reference sequence). The CDR3 region is CASSPSQLAYEQYF. CDR3 sequence (DNA): TGTGCCAGCAGCCCTTCTCAGCTTGCGTACGAGCAGTACTTC.

Points on this clonotype: This clone may be a read error of a much larger clone one base away. Because it lacks the conserved phenylalanine or tryptophan at the end, this CDR3 is likely a read error. V usage is TRBV7-6 and J usage is TRBJ2-5; D unresolved. The CDR3 runs to 13 residues. The germline gives CDR1 SGHVS, CDR2 FNYEAQ. V lost 0 bases, J lost 2 bases, and 4 bases lay in between. The CDR3 nucleotides are TGTGCCAGCAGCTTAGCACAGCAAGAGACCCAGTACCTC. Translation gives CASSLAQQETQYL.